This TCR beta chain emerged from a study of T cell changes during pregnancy in multiple sclerosis. In germline, CDR1 is SEHNR, CDR2 FQNEAQ (reference sequence). The length of the CDR3 is 14 residues. V was pared by 2 bases and J by 3 bases, with 1 base of the junction left unmatched. The method was immunoSEQ multiplex PCR; TCRdb's version includes in-frame clones alone and lacks a portion of them. The data show more than 45,000 clones, with approximately 90% seen just once and approximately 0.6% held by the top ten. The rearrangement uses TRBV7-9 and TRBJ1-1; TRBD1 agrees at 9 bases. Sequences were derived from CD4+ T cells from peripheral blood mononuclear cells, sampled after pregnancy. This TCR derives from a female donor with multiple sclerosis, enrolled in a pregnancy study. The CDR3 protein is CASSLRDRDTEAFF. The CDR3 DNA sequence: TGTGCCAGCAGCTTACGGGACAGGGACACTGAAGCTTTCTTT.